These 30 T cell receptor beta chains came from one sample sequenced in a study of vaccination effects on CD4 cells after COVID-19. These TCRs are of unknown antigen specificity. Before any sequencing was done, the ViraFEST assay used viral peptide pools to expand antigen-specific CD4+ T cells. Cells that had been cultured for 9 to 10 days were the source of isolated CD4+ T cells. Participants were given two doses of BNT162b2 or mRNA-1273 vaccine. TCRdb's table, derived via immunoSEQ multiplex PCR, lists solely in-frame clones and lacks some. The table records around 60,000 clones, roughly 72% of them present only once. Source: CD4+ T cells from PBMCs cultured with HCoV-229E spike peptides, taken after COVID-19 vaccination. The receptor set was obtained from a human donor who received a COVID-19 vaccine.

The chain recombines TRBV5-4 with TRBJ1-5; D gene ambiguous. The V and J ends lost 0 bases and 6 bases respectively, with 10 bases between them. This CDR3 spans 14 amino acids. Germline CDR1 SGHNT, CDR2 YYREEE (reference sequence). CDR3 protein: CASSLEGRAQPQHF. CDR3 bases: TGTGCCAGCAGCTTGGAAGGGAGGGCTCAGCCCCAGCATTTT. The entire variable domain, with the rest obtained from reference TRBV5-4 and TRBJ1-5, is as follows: ETGVTQSPTHLIKTRGQQVTLRCSSQSGHNTVSWYQQALGQGPQFIFQYYREEENGRGNFPPRFSGLQFPNYSSELNVNALELDDSALYLCASSLEGRAQPQHFGDGTRLSIL.

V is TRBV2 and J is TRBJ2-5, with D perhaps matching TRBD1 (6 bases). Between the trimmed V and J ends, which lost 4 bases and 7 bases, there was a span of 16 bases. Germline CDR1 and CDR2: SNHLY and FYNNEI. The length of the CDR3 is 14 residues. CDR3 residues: CASSGTDSFGTQYF. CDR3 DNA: TGTGCCAGCAGTGGGACAGACTCTTTTGGGACCCAGTACTTC. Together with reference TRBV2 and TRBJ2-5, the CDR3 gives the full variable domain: EPEVTQTPSHQVTQMGQEVILRCVPISNHLYFYWYRQILGQKVEFLVSFYNNEISEKSEIFDDQFSVERPDGSNFTLKIRSTKLEDSAMYFCASSGTDSFGTQYFGPGTRLLVL.

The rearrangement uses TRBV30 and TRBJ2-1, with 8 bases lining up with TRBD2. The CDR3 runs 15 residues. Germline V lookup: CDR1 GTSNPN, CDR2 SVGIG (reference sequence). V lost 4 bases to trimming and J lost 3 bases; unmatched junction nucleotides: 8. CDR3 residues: CAWTSGGTYYNEQFF. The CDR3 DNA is TGTGCCTGGACCTCGGGGGGGACCTACTACAATGAGCAGTTCTTC.

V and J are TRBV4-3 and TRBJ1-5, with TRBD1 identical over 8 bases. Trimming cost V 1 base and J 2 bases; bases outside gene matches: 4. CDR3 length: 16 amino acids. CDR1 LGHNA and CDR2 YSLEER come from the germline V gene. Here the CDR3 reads CASSQAYRGGNQPQHF. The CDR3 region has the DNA TGCGCCAGCAGCCAAGCTTACAGGGGGGGCAATCAGCCCCAGCATTTT.

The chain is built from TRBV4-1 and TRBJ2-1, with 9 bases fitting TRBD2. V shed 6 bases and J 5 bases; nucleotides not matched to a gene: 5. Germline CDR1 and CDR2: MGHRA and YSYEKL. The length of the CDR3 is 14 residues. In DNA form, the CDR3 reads TGCGCCAGCAGTGCGGGGGGGCGCAACAATGAGCAGTTCTTC. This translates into CASSAGGRNNEQFF.

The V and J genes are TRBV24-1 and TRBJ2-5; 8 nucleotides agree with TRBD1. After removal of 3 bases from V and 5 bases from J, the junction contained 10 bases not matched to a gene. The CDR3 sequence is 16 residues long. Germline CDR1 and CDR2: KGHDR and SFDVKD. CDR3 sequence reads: CATSDGQGGSGETQYF. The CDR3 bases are TGTGCCACCAGTGATGGACAGGGAGGTTCGGGGGAGACCCAGTACTTC.

This chain's CDR3 is CASSQQRQVDVEKLFF. CDR3 in DNA: TGCGCCAGCAGCCAGCAGCGACAGGTAGATGTTGAAAAACTGTTTTTT. V and J are TRBV4-1 and TRBJ1-4, with a weak D call TRBD1 (6 bases). V lost 3 bases and J lost 7, with 18 bases in between. Germline-derived CDR1 and CDR2 are MGHRA and YSYEKL. This CDR3 spans 16 amino acids.

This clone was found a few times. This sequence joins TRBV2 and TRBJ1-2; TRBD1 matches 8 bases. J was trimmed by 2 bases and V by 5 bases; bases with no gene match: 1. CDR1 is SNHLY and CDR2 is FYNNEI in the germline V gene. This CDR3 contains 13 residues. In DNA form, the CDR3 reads TGTGCCAGCAGTCGGGACAGGAACTATGGCTACACCTTC. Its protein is CASSRDRNYGYTF.

CDR3 in amino acids: CASSLVALRNTGELFF. The DNA of the CDR3 is TGTGCCAGCAGCTTAGTTGCACTACGGAACACCGGGGAGCTGTTTTTT. The chain recombines TRBV7-2 with TRBJ2-2, with D hard to call. In germline, CDR1 is SGHTA, CDR2 FQGNSA. This CDR3 has 16 residues. The ends were cut back, 1 base at V and 1 base at J, with 10 bases in the middle. Looking up the rest from reference TRBV7-2 and TRBJ2-2 gives the full variable domain: GAGVSQSPSNKVTEKGKDVELRCDPISGHTALYWYRQSLGQGLEFLIYFQGNSAPDKSGLPSDRFSAERTGGSVSTLTIQRTQQEDSAVYLCASSLVALRNTGELFFGEGSRLTVL.

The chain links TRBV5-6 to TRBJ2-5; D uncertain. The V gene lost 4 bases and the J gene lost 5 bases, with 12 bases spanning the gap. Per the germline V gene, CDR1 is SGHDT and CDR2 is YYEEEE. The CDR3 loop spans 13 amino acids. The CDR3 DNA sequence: TGTGCCAGCAGCAACTCTAATTTGGAGACCCAGTACTTC. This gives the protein CASSNSNLETQYF.

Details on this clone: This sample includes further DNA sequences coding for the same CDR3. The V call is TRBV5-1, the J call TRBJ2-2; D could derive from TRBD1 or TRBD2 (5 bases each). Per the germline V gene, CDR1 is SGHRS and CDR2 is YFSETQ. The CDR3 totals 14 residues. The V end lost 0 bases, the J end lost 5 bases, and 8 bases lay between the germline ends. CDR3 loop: CASSLAGGTGELFF. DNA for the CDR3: TGCGCCAGCAGCTTGGCTGGGGGTACCGGGGAGCTGTTTTTT.

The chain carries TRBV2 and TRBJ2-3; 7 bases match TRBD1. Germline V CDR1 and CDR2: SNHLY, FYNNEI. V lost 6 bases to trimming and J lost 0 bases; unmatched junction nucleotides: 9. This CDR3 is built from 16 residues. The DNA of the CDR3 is TGTGCCAGCAGGCTACTCCCGGGACAGAGCACAGATACGCAGTATTTT. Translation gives CASRLLPGQSTDTQYF.

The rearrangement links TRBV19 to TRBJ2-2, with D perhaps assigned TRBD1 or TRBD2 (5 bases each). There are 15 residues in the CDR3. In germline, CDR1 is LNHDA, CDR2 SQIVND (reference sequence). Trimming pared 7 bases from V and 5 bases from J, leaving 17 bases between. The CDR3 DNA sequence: TGTGCCAGTAACGCTGGGACCCCGGGGACCGGGGAGCTGTTTTTT. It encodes CASNAGTPGTGELFF.

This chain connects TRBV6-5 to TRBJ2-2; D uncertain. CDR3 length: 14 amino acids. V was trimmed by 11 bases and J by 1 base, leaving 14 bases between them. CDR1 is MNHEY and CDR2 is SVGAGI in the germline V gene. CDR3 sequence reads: CALNGELNTGELFF. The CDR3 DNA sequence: TGTGCCTTAAATGGAGAGCTGAACACCGGGGAGCTGTTTTTT.

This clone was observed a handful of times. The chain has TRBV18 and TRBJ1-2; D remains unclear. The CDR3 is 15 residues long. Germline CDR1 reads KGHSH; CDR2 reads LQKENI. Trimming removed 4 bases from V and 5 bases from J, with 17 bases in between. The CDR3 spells CASSLFEGMTYGYTF. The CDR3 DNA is TGTGCCAGCTCACTCTTTGAGGGTATGACTTATGGCTACACCTTC. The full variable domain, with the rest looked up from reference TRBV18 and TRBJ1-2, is NAGVMQNPRHLVRRRGQEARLRCSPMKGHSHVYWYRQLPEEGLKFMVYLQKENIIDESGMPKERFSAEFPKEGPSILRIQQVVRGDSAAYFCASSLFEGMTYGYTFGSGTRLTVV.

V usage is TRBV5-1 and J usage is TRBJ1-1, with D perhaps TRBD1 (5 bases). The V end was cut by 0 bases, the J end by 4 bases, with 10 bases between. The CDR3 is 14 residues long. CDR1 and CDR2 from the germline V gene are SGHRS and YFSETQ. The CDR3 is CASSLAGTGTEAFF. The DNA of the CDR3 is TGCGCCAGCAGCTTGGCAGGGACGGGCACTGAAGCTTTCTTT.

The DNA for the CDR3 is TGCGCCAGCAGCCTGCAACAGGGGGACACTGAAGCTTTCTTT. Its translation: CASSLQQGDTEAFF. The V and J genes are TRBV5-1 and TRBJ1-1; 8 nucleotides line up with TRBD1. V shed 4 bases and J 3 bases; nucleotides not matched to a gene: 5. There are 14 residues in the CDR3. The germline V gene has CDR1 SGHRS and CDR2 YFSETQ. Together with reference TRBV5-1 and TRBJ1-1, the CDR3 gives the full variable domain: KAGVTQTPRYLIKTRGQQVTLSCSPISGHRSVSWYQQTPGQGLQFLFEYFSETQRNKGNFPGRFSGRQFSNSRSEMNVSTLELGDSALYLCASSLQQGDTEAFFGQGTRLTVV.

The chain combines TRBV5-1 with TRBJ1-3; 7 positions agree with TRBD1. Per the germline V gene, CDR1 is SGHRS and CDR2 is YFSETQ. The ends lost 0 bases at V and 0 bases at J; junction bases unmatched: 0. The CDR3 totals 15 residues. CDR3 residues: CASSLGDSSGNTIYF. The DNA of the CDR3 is TGCGCCAGCAGCTTGGGGGACAGCTCTGGAAACACCATATATTTT. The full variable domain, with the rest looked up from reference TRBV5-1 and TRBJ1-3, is KAGVTQTPRYLIKTRGQQVTLSCSPISGHRSVSWYQQTPGQGLQFLFEYFSETQRNKGNFPGRFSGRQFSNSRSEMNVSTLELGDSALYLCASSLGDSSGNTIYFGEGSWLTVV.

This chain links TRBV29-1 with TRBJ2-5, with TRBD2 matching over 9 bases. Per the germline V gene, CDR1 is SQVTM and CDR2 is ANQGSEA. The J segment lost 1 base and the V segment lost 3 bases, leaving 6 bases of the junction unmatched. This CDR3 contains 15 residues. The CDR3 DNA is TGCAGCGTTGACTGGGCTAGCGGGGCCCAAGAGACCCAGTACTTC. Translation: CSVDWASGAQETQYF.

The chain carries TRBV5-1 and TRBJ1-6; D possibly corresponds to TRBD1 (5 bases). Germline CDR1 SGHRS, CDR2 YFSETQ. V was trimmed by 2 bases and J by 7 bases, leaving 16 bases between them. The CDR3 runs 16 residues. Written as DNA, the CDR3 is TGCGCCAGCAGCTTCACCGGGACGGACCTCAATTCACCCCTCCACTTT. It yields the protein CASSFTGTDLNSPLHF.

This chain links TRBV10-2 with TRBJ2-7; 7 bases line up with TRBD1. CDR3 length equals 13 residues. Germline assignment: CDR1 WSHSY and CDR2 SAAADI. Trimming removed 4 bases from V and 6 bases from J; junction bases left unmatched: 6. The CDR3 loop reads CASSVGYRGEQYV. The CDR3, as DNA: TGCGCCAGCAGTGTAGGGTACAGGGGCGAGCAGTACGTC.

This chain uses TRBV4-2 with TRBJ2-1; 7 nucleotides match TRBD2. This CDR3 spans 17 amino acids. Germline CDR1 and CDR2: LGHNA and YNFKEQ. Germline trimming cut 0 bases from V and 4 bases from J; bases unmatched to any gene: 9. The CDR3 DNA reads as TGTGCCAGCAGCCAAGATGCGGGCGGGGGAACTTACAATGAGCAGTTCTTC. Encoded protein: CASSQDAGGGTYNEQFF.

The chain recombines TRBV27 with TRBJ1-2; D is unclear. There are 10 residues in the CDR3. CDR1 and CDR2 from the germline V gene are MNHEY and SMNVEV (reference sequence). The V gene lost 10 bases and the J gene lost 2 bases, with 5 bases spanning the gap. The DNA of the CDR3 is TGTGCCAACACGAACTATGGCTACACCTTC. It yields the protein CANTNYGYTF.

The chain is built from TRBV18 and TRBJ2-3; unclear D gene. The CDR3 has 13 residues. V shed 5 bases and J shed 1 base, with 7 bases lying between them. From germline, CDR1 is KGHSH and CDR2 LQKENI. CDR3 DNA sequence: TGTGCCAGCTCATGGACCGGCACAGATACGCAGTATTTT. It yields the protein CASSWTGTDTQYF. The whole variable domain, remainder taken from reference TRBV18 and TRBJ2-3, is NAGVMQNPRHLVRRRGQEARLRCSPMKGHSHVYWYRQLPEEGLKFMVYLQKENIIDESGMPKERFSAEFPKEGPSILRIQQVVRGDSAAYFCASSWTGTDTQYFGPGTRLTVL.

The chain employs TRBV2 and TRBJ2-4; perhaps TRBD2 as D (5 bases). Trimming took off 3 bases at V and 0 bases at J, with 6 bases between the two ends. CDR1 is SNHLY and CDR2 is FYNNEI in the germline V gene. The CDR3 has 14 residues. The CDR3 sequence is CASSEEAAKNIQYF. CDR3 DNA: TGTGCCAGCAGTGAGGAGGCAGCCAAAAACATTCAGTACTTC.

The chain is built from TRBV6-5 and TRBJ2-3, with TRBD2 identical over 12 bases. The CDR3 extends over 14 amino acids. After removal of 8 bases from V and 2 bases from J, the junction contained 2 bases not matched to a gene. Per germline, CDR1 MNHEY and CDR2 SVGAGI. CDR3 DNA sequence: TGTGCCAGCGGACTAGCGGGGATCACAGATACGCAGTATTTT. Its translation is CASGLAGITDTQYF.

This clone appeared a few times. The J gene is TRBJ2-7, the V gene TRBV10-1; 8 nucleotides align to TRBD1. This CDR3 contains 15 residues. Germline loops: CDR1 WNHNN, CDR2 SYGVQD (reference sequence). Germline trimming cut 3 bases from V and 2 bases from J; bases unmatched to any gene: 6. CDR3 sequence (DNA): TGCGCCAGCAGTGATAGAGCAGGGGGCCCCTACGAGCAGTACGTC. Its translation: CASSDRAGGPYEQYV.

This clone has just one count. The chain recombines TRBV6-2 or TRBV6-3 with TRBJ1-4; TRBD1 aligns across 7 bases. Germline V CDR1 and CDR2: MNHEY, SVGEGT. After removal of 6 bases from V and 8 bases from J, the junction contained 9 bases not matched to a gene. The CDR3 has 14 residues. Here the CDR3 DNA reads TGTGCCAGCAGCCACCGGGCGGGACAGGAAAAACTGTTTTTT. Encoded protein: CASSHRAGQEKLFF.

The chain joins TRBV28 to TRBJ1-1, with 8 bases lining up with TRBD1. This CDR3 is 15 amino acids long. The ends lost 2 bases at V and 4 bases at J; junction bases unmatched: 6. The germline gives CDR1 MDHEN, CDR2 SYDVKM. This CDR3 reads CASSLGQGVFTEAFF. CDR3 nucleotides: TGTGCCAGCAGTTTAGGACAGGGTGTTTTCACTGAAGCTTTCTTT.

CDR3 nucleotide sequence: TGTGCCAGCAGCTTAGGGGGAGTCGGTGAAAAACTGTTTTTT. This codes for CASSLGGVGEKLFF. V is TRBV7-3 and J is TRBJ1-4, with D perhaps TRBD1 (5 bases). Trimming took off 2 bases at V and 7 bases at J, with 11 bases between the two ends. CDR1 and CDR2 (germline): SGHTA, FQGTGA. The CDR3 consists of 14 residues. Using reference TRBV7-3 and TRBJ1-4 for the parts outside the CDR3, the full variable domain is GAGVSQTPSNKVTEKGKYVELRCDPISGHTALYWYRQSLGQGPEFLIYFQGTGAADDSGLPNDRFFAVRPEGSVSTLKIQRTERGDSAVYLCASSLGGVGEKLFFGSGTQLSVL.